This T cell receptor (beta chain) was observed in a study of PD-1 blockade in classical Hodgkin lymphoma. Whole-study context: Nivolumab dosing for patients was 3 mg/kg, administered intravenously every 2 weeks.

Assay used: immunoSEQ multiplex PCR; TCRdb lists only in-frame clones, some missing. The sample includes about 110,000 clones, around 89% seen only once; the top ten take nearly 20%. Study observations and caveats: Complete responders' baseline diversity resembled that of newly diagnosed patients.

Note on this clone: Its antigen is still unknown.

No patient escaped relapse after autologous stem cell transplantation, and brentuximab vedotin exposure varied. This TCR derives from a human donor with classical Hodgkin lymphoma. This specimen consisted of peripheral blood mononuclear cells (PBMCs), obtained before the second cycle of nivolumab.

Here the CDR3 DNA reads TGTGCCAGCAGCTCACACATAGCGGGAAGTCGACGTGAGCAGTTCTTC. Amino acids: CASSSHIAGSRREQFF. The genes are TRBV7-8 and TRBJ2-1, with 8 bases fitting TRBD2. Germline V CDR1 and CDR2: SGHVS, FQNEAQ. This CDR3 region has 16 residues. Unmatched junction bases numbered 14, after V lost 4 bases and J lost 9 bases. The full variable domain, completed using reference TRBV7-8 and TRBJ2-1, is GAGVSQSPRYKVAKRGQDVALRCDPISGHVSLFWYQQALGQGPEFLTYFQNEAQLDKSGLPSDRFFAERPEGSVSTLKIQRTQQEDSAVYLCASSSHIAGSRREQFFGPGTRLTVL.